The clone carrying this TCR beta chain turned up a few times. Construction of the TCR beta libraries employed iRepertoire HTBI primers in conjunction with Arm-PCR of CDR3 regions. TCRdb reprocessed the multiplex PCR reads with MiXCR, giving one entry per CDR3 protein. The repertoire holds about 470,000 distinct CDR3 sequences, with 20% to 25% as singletons. The source of the sample is a study of regulatory T cells in long-lasting Graves disease. Regarding time point: persistent/refractory GD, antithyroid drugs over 5 years with positive TRAb. RNA isolated from PBMCs was used to make the TCR library. Enrollment of patients was through an endocrinology department in Xi'an, China. The EDTA tubes were filled with around 8.5 milliliters of drawn peripheral blood. The TCR originated in a female donor with Graves disease. The material sequenced was peripheral blood mononuclear cells (PBMCs), taken when the disease was refractory, from a patient treated with antithyroid drugs.

CDR3 DNA: TGTGCCAGCAGCGCCCCGGGACGGAATATTGAAGCTTTCTTT. This encodes CASSAPGRNIEAFF. V gene TRBV11-2 combines with J gene TRBJ1-1, with D tentatively TRBD1 (5 bases). The CDR3 is 14 amino acids. Germline V gene data show CDR1 as SGHAT and CDR2 as FQNNGV. Trimming pared 5 bases from V and 7 bases from J, leaving 17 bases between.